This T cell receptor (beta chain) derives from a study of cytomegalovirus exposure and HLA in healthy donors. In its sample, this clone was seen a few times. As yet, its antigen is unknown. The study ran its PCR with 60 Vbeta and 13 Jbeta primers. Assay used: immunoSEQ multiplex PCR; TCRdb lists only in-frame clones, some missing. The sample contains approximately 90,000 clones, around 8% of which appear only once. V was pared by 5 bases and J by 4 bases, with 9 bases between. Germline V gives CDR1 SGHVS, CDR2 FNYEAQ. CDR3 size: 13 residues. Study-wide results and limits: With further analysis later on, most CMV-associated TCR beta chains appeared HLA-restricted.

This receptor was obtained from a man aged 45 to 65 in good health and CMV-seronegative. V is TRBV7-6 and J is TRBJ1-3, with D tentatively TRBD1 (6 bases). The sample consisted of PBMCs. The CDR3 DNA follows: TGTGCCAGCAGCACTCAGGGGGGAAACACCATATATTTT. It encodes CASSTQGGNTIYF.